This is a list of T cell receptor beta chains from one sample in a study of cytomegalovirus exposure and HLA in healthy donors. The repertoire was sequenced with immunoSEQ multiplex PCR; TCRdb's copy has only in-frame clones and lacks some. The table shows some 100,000 clones, with over 65% occurring only once. Sequences were obtained from PBMCs. The receptor set was obtained from a woman in her 40s in good health and CMV-seropositive. Both conserved end residues are part of each CDR3. The D gene is left open where the match is weak. Part of the rows lack a size; the others show once, few, many or a class for expanded clones.

TRBV11-3	NA	NA	TRBJ2-6	CASSLVTQGDVLTF	TGTGCCAGCAGCTTAGTTACGCAAGGGGACGTCCTGACTTTC
TRBV5-1	NA	NA	TRBJ2-7	CASSLGSSGLYEQYF	TGCGCCAGCAGCTTGGGATCGTCCGGACTATACGAGCAGTACTTC
TRBV11-3	NA	NA	TRBJ2-7	CASSLRDPVSSEQYF	TGTGCCAGCAGCTTGCGGGACCCGGTATCTTCCGAGCAGTACTTC
TRBV11-2	few	TRBD1	TRBJ1-2	CASSSQTGGYGYTF	TGTGCCAGCAGCTCGCAGACAGGGGGCTATGGCTACACCTTC
TRBV5-4	NA	TRBD1	TRBJ2-3	CASSSPIGTGTDTQYF	TGTGCCAGCAGTTCCCCTATTGGGACAGGCACAGATACGCAGTATTTT
TRBV6-5	NA	NA	TRBJ2-7	CASRKGAGNFIEQYF	TGTGCCAGCAGGAAAGGAGCGGGCAACTTTATCGAGCAGTACTTC
TRBV19	once	TRBD1	TRBJ1-1	CASTGTVMNTEAFF	TGTGCCAGTACCGGGACAGTGATGAACACTGAAGCTTTCTTT
TRBV7-3	NA	NA	TRBJ1-3	CASSTLDSPGNTIYF	TGTGCCAGCAGCACCTTGGACAGCCCTGGAAACACCATATATTTT
TRBV5-1	NA	TRBD2	TRBJ2-1	CASRVGTSGSNEQFF	TGCGCCAGCAGAGTCGGGACTAGCGGGAGTAATGAGCAGTTCTTC
TRBV21-1	once	NA	TRBJ2-3	CASSQVDGLAGGVGDTQYF	TGTGCCAGCAGCCAAGTCGATGGTCTAGCGGGAGGGGTAGGAGATACGCAGTATTTT
TRBV7-2	NA	NA	TRBJ1-2	CASSLVSGNNYGYTF	TGTGCCAGCAGCTTAGTCTCAGGGAATAACTATGGCTACACCTTC
TRBV19	NA	NA	TRBJ2-7	CASSMRGGWEQYF	TGTGCCAGTAGTATGCGAGGGGGTTGGGAGCAGTACTTC
TRBV7-6	NA	NA	TRBJ2-5	CASSLGVLAEKETQYF	TGTGCCAGCAGCTTAGGGGTGTTAGCGGAGAAAGAGACCCAGTACTTC
TRBV13	NA	TRBD1	TRBJ2-7	CASSPGQGLVYEQYF	TGTGCCAGCAGCCCAGGACAGGGGCTAGTCTACGAGCAGTACTTC
TRBV5-1	once	TRBD2	TRBJ2-7	CASSLQSGSYEQYF	TGCGCCAGCAGCTTGCAAAGCGGGAGTTACGAGCAGTACTTC
TRBV7-9	once	NA	TRBJ1-2	CASSSLGETFYGYTF	TGTGCCAGCAGCTCCCTGGGAGAGACATTCTATGGCTACACCTTC
TRBV7-9	NA	TRBD1	TRBJ2-7	CSSSLGGTGISYEQYF	TGTTCCAGCAGCTTAGGCGGGACAGGGATTTCCTACGAGCAGTACTTC
TRBV5-6	NA	NA	TRBJ1-2	CASRLRGGITYGYTF	TGTGCCAGCAGGCTCCGAGGGGGAATTACCTATGGCTACACCTTC